These T cell receptor beta chains were read from a single sample in a study of Ad26.COV2.S vaccination and SARS-CoV-2 variants. The protocol was immunoSEQ multiplex PCR, while the TCRdb copy is restricted to in-frame clones and leaves out a portion. Counted here are about 350,000 clones, roughly nine tenths occurring once; the ten biggest clones make up around 6.6%. Sample: peripheral blood, taken in a trial of Ad26.COV2.S vaccine versus placebo. The receptor set was obtained from a person between 18 and 65 years old who received the Ad26.COV2.S COVID-19 vaccine or a placebo. The CDR3 runs from the conserved cysteine through the conserved F or W.

CDR3aa | v_gene
CASSQAMNTEAFF | TRBV11-3
CASSLEQNQETQYF | TRBV5-1
CASSPRGSGGFSYNEQFF | TRBV27
CASSLSAVAYEQYF | TRBV27
CASSPLNHQGSYNSPLHF | TRBV18
CASRLGELFF | TRBV28
CASSLGGSLYNEQFF | TRBV5-4
CASSPLDMPDTQYF | TRBV5-1
CASSPGSDTQYF | TRBV7-9
CASSGITGSGNTIYF | TRBV9
CASSWPGQGNEQFF | TRBV5-1
CASSMTGSYNEQFF | TRBV30
CASSESRGQRGYTF | TRBV19
CASSLSAGYSGNTIYF | TRBV28
CASSPIPGQGVTEQYF | TRBV7-9
CASSYRGNQPQHF | TRBV6-6
CASSLQGNYGYTF | TRBV7-8
CASSSERGGYEQYF | TRBV11-3
CASSLSMNTEAFF | TRBV7-6
CASSLSPAGGTFGEQFF | TRBV7-3